This passage covers 24 T cell receptor beta chains from one sample sequenced in a study of blood T cell repertoires in COVID-19. The assay was immunoSEQ multiplex PCR, and TCRdb's table has in-frame clones only and misses some. The sample lists around 70,000 clones, 65% to 85% seen once, with over 15% in the top ten. Input material: peripheral blood. These TCRs come from a woman aged 60 to 75 with acute or convalescent COVID-19.

The J gene is TRBJ1-3, the V gene TRBV30; D is perhaps TRBD1 (5 bases). The CDR3 is 14 residues long. The germline V and J ends were trimmed by 3 bases and 4 bases, with 13 bases remaining between them. Germline CDR1 and CDR2: GTSNPN and SVGIG (reference sequence). The CDR3 is CAWRPGLKGNTIYF. The CDR3 nucleotides are TGTGCCTGGAGGCCGGGACTAAAGGGAAACACCATATATTTT.

The genes are TRBV30 and TRBJ1-2, with a possible D match to TRBD1 (6 bases). Germline V CDR1 and CDR2: GTSNPN, SVGIG (reference sequence). V lost 8 bases to trimming and J lost 0 bases, with 10 bases between them. The CDR3 covers 12 residues. The CDR3, as DNA: TGTGCCCAGGGGTCTCCTAACTATGGCTACACCTTC. Amino acid sequence: CAQGSPNYGYTF.

The rearrangement uses TRBV6-2 or TRBV6-3 and TRBJ1-1; D may be TRBD1 (5 bases). V was trimmed by 5 bases and J by 1 base, leaving 20 bases between them. The CDR3 is made up of 17 amino acids. Germline CDR1 MNHEY, CDR2 SVGEGT. CDR3 DNA sequence: TGTGCCAGCAGTCAGTTGGTAGCACAGGACCCGAACACTGAAGCTTTCTTT. Protein: CASSQLVAQDPNTEAFF.

The V call is TRBV30, the J call TRBJ1-2, with D possibly being TRBD1 (5 bases). The CDR3 is 15 amino acids. Trimming stripped 2 bases from V and 4 bases from J, with 17 bases between. Germline CDR1 and CDR2: GTSNPN and SVGIG (reference sequence). CDR3 bases: TGTGCCTGGAGTCCCTGGTCAGGGTTGGGCTATGGCTACACCTTC. Encoded protein: CAWSPWSGLGYGYTF.

The J gene is TRBJ2-2, the V gene TRBV21-1; the table calls TRBD1, which could not be checked here. TRBV21-1 is a documented pseudogene. The CDR3 contains 16 residues. DNA of the CDR3: TGTGCCAGCAGCGCTAGGGACAGGGACGTCACCGGGGAGCTGTTTTTT. The encoded protein is CASSARDRDVTGELFF.

The V gene is TRBV5-1, the J gene TRBJ1-6, with 10 bases that match TRBD1. The ends lost 3 bases at V and 0 bases at J; junction bases unmatched: 6. CDR1 is SGHRS and CDR2 is YFSETQ in the germline V gene. The CDR3 is 18 residues long. CDR3 DNA: TGCGCCAGCAGCTCCGGGACAGGGGCACCCTCCTATAATTCACCCCTCCACTTT. It yields the protein CASSSGTGAPSYNSPLHF.

This chain links TRBV28 with TRBJ1-3, with a possible D match to TRBD1 (6 bases). Germline CDR1 and CDR2: MDHEN and SYDVKM. The CDR3 runs 15 residues. The ends were cut back, 5 bases at V and 0 bases at J, with 11 bases in the middle. The CDR3 region has the DNA TGTGCCAGCAGTGGACAGAAGAGCTCTGGAAACACCATATATTTT. Protein sequence: CASSGQKSSGNTIYF. Full variable domain (missing parts from reference TRBV28 and TRBJ1-3): DVKVTQSSRYLVKRTGEKVFLECVQDMDHENMFWYRQDPGLGLRLIYFSYDVKMKEKGDIPEGYSVSREKKERFSLILESASTNQTSMYLCASSGQKSSGNTIYFGEGSWLTVV.

The J gene is TRBJ2-1, the V gene TRBV5-1; 15 positions match TRBD2. V gave up 2 bases and J gave up 7 bases; unmatched junction bases: 7. Germline V lookup: CDR1 SGHRS, CDR2 YFSETQ. The CDR3 consists of 17 residues. The CDR3 here is CASSLRTSGGATNEQFF. DNA of the CDR3: TGCGCCAGCAGCTTACGGACTAGCGGGGGGGCGACAAATGAGCAGTTCTTC.

This clone was seen a handful of times. This rearrangement joins TRBV28 to TRBJ2-1, with a weak D call TRBD1 (7 bases). V lost 2 bases to trimming and J lost 8 bases, with 16 bases between them. The germline V gene encodes CDR1 MDHEN and CDR2 SYDVKM. There are 15 residues in the CDR3. The CDR3 DNA reads TGTGCCAGCAGTTTAGAGGGGGCCGGAGGGGATGAGCAGTTCTTC. This translates into CASSLEGAGGDEQFF.

The rearrangement links TRBV7-3 to TRBJ2-3; TRBD1 aligns across 7 bases. The CDR3 length is 13 residues. The J segment lost 6 bases and the V segment lost 9 bases, leaving 9 bases of the junction unmatched. Germline lookup yields CDR1 SGHTA and CDR2 FQGTGA. CDR3 DNA sequence: TGTGCCAGTCGGACAGGAAATTCGGATACGCAGTATTTT. Translation: CASRTGNSDTQYF.

The chain links TRBV5-1 to TRBJ1-4; D is perhaps TRBD1 (5 bases). CDR3 length: 15 residues. Per germline, CDR1 SGHRS and CDR2 YFSETQ. V was clipped by 4 bases and J by 5 bases, with 15 bases between them. CDR3 DNA: TGCGCCAGCAGCCCGGGTTATGCAGGGAATGAAAAACTGTTTTTT. Protein: CASSPGYAGNEKLFF.

The chain carries TRBV24-1 and TRBJ2-1; the match to TRBD1 covers 9 bases. CDR3 length: 15 amino acids. The V segment lost 3 bases and the J segment 5 bases; nucleotides outside the gene matches: 4. The germline gives CDR1 KGHDR, CDR2 SFDVKD. The CDR3: CATSDTGGPNNEQFF. CDR3 bases: TGTGCCACCAGTGATACAGGGGGCCCTAACAATGAGCAGTTCTTC.

The chain recombines TRBV5-1 with TRBJ1-4; 7 bases match TRBD1. Per the germline V gene, CDR1 is SGHRS and CDR2 is YFSETQ. This CDR3 contains 15 residues. The V segment lost 4 bases and the J segment 6 bases; nucleotides outside the gene matches: 9. The CDR3, as DNA: TGCGCCAGCAGCCCAAGGACAGGAGGGGATGAAAAACTGTTTTTT. Translating it yields CASSPRTGGDEKLFF.

The chain uses TRBV18 and TRBJ1-1; 8 nucleotides align to TRBD1. Trimming cost V 4 bases and J 5 bases; bases outside gene matches: 9. CDR1 KGHSH and CDR2 LQKENI come from the germline V gene. This CDR3 has 15 amino acids. The CDR3 coding sequence is TGTGCCAGCTCACTCTTGACAGGGGACGGGACTGAAGCTTTCTTT. Translating gives CASSLLTGDGTEAFF. The whole variable domain, filled in from reference TRBV18 and TRBJ1-1, reads NAGVMQNPRHLVRRRGQEARLRCSPMKGHSHVYWYRQLPEEGLKFMVYLQKENIIDESGMPKERFSAEFPKEGPSILRIQQVVRGDSAAYFCASSLLTGDGTEAFFGQGTRLTVV.

A single count supports this clone. CDR3 nucleotides: TGTGCCAGCAGCAAAGCGCTCGGGGGGGGCAATCAGCCCCAGCATTTT. Protein: CASSKALGGGNQPQHF. V usage is TRBV21-1 and J usage is TRBJ1-5. TRBV21-1 is given as a pseudogene. The CDR3 loop spans 16 amino acids.

The rearrangement links TRBV5-6 to TRBJ1-1, with 8 bases identical to TRBD1. CDR3 length equals 13 residues. After removal of 2 bases from V and 7 bases from J, the junction contained 4 bases not matched to a gene. The germline V gene has CDR1 SGHDT and CDR2 YYEEEE. CDR3 sequence reads: CASSLGGTGEAFF. The CDR3 DNA is TGTGCCAGCAGCTTAGGTGGGACAGGTGAAGCTTTCTTT.

This rearrangement joins TRBV6-5 to TRBJ1-6; D is possibly TRBD1 (6 bases). The germline V gene encodes CDR1 MNHEY and CDR2 SVGAGI. This CDR3 is 15 amino acids long. V lost 3 bases to trimming and J lost 10 bases, with 16 bases between them. The CDR3 nucleotides read TGTGCCAGCAGTTATTCAAGAGGGGGGGAATCACCCCTCCACTTT. It codes for CASSYSRGGESPLHF.

The genes are TRBV11-2 and TRBJ1-4; D unclear. The germline CDR1 and CDR2 sequences are SGHAT and FQNNGV. This CDR3 has 15 residues. Trimming removed 1 base at V and 5 bases at J, with 11 bases between. The CDR3: CASSLAGQINEKLFF. The CDR3 DNA follows: TGTGCCAGCAGCTTAGCAGGCCAGATAAATGAAAAACTGTTTTTT.

The chain carries TRBV18 and TRBJ1-2, with a weak D call TRBD1 (5 bases). The CDR3 covers 14 residues. Trimming removed 3 bases at V and 5 bases at J, with 13 bases between. Germline assignment: CDR1 KGHSH and CDR2 LQKENI. The CDR3 nucleotides read TGTGCCAGCTCACCTAAGGAAGGGGCTTATGGCTACACCTTC. This sequence encodes CASSPKEGAYGYTF.

The chain combines TRBV6-5 with TRBJ1-1, with 7 bases that match TRBD1. The CDR3 contains 16 residues. V trimming: 4 bases; J trimming: 0 bases; junction bases outside the gene matches: 8. Germline-derived CDR1 and CDR2 are MNHEY and SVGAGI. The CDR3, as DNA: TGTGCCAGCAGTTCCCCCTTACAGGGGATGAACACTGAAGCTTTCTTT. Encoded protein: CASSSPLQGMNTEAFF.

This clone appeared a few times. CDR3 loop: CASSLVGGEGNSPLHF. The CDR3, as DNA: TGTGCCAGCAGCTTAGTTGGCGGGGAGGGTAATTCACCCCTCCACTTT. The rearrangement links TRBV7-8 to TRBJ1-6; D gene ambiguous. The CDR3 has 16 amino acids. The germline CDR1 and CDR2 sequences are SGHVS and FQNEAQ. The ends were cut back, 1 base at V and 6 bases at J, with 13 bases in the middle.

The chain uses TRBV7-9 and TRBJ1-1, with 9 bases that match TRBD1. The CDR3 consists of 17 residues. From germline, CDR1 is SEHNR and CDR2 FQNEAQ (reference sequence). Trimming cost V 4 bases and J 0 bases; bases outside gene matches: 9. CDR3 bases: TGTGCCAGCAGCTCCGAGGACAGGGGACATATGAACACTGAAGCTTTCTTT. Protein product: CASSSEDRGHMNTEAFF.

Only a few counts were recorded for this clone. The genes are TRBV10-3 and TRBJ2-5; TRBD2 matches at 9 bases. Germline CDR1 is ENHRY and CDR2 is SYGVKD. The CDR3 length is 15 residues. Trimming took 3 bases from V and 2 from J; bases not matched to a gene: 4. The DNA of the CDR3 is TGTGCCATCAGTGACCTAGCGGGGATTCAAGAGACCCAGTACTTC. As protein: CAISDLAGIQETQYF.

The rearrangement joins TRBV30 to TRBJ1-1; a weak D match, TRBD1 (6 bases). Per germline, CDR1 GTSNPN and CDR2 SVGIG (reference sequence). There are 15 residues in the CDR3. Trimming took off 2 bases at V and 5 bases at J, with 18 bases between the two ends. This chain's CDR3 is CAWSREGGVRTEAFF. The DNA for the CDR3 is TGTGCCTGGAGTAGGGAGGGGGGGGTTAGGACTGAAGCTTTCTTT.